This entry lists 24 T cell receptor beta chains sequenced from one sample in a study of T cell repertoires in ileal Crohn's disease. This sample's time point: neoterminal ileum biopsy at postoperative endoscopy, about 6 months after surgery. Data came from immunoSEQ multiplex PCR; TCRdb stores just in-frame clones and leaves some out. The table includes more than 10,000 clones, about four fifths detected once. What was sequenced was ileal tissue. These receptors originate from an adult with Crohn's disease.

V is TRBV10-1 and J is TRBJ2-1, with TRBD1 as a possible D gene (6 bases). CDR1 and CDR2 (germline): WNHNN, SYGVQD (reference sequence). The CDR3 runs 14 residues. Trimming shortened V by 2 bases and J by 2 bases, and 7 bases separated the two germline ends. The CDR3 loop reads CASSEDRTYNEQFF. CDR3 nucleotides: TGCGCCAGCAGTGAGGACAGGACCTACAATGAGCAGTTCTTC.

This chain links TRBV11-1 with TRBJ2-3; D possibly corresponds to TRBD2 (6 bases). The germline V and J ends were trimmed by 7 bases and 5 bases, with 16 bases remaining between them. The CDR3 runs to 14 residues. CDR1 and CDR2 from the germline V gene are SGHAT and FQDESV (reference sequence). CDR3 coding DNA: TGTGCCAGCACCGCGGGACTGTCAAAAGATACGCAGTATTTT. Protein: CASTAGLSKDTQYF.

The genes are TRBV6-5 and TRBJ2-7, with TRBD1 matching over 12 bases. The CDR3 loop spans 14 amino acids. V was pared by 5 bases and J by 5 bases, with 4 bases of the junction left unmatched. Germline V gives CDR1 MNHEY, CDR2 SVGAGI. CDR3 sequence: CASSTRDRGHEQYF. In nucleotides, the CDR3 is TGTGCCAGCAGTACCCGGGACAGGGGGCACGAGCAGTACTTC.

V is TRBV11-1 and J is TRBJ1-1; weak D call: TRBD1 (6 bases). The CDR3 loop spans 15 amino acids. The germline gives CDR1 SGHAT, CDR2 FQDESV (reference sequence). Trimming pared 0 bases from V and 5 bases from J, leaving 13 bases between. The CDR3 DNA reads TGTGCCAGCAGCTTAGCGGTTGGGGGCAAGACTGAAGCTTTCTTT. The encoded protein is CASSLAVGGKTEAFF.

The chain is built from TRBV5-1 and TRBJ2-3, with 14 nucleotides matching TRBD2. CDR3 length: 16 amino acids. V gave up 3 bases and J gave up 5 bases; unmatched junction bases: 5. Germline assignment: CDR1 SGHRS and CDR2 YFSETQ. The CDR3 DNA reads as TGCGCCAGCAGCTCGGGGACTAGCGGGAGTATAGATACGCAGTATTTT. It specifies CASSSGTSGSIDTQYF.

CDR3 nucleotides: TGTGCCAGCTCACCACCTAGCGGTGACGAGCAGTACTTC. Its protein is CASSPPSGDEQYF. J is TRBJ2-7 and V is TRBV18; possible D gene TRBD2, 6 bases. This CDR3 is 13 amino acids long. V was trimmed by 0 bases and J by 5 bases, leaving 8 bases between them. The germline gives CDR1 KGHSH, CDR2 LQKENI.

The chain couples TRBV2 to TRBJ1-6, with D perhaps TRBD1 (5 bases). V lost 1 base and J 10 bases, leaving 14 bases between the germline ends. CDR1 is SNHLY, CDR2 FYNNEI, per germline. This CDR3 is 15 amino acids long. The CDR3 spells CASSEGWQGGSPLHF. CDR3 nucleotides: TGTGCCAGCAGTGAAGGGTGGCAGGGAGGCTCACCCCTCCACTTT.

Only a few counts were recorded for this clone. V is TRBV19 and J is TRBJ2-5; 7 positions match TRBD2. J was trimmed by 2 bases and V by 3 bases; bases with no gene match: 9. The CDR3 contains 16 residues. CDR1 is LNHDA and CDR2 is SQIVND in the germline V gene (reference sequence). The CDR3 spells CASSIMVAGKQETQYF. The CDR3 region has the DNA TGTGCCAGTAGTATTATGGTAGCGGGCAAACAAGAGACCCAGTACTTC.

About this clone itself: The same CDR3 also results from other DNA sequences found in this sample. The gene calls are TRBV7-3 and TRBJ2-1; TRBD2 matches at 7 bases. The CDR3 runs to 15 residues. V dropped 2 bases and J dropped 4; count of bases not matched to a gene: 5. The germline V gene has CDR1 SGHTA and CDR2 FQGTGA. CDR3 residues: CASSLGLAEYNEQFF. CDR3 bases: TGTGCCAGCAGCTTAGGGCTAGCGGAGTACAATGAGCAGTTCTTC.

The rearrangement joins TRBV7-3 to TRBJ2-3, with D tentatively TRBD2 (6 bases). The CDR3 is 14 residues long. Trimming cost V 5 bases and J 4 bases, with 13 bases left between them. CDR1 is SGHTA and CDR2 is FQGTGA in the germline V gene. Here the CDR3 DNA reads TGTGCCAGCAGCCGCCAGCGGGCGTCAGATACGCAGTATTTT. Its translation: CASSRQRASDTQYF.

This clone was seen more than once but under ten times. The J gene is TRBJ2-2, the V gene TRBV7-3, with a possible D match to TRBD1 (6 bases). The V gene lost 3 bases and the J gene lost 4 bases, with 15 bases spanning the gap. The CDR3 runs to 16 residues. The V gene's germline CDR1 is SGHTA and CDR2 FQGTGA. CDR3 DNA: TGTGCCAGCAGCTTGTACAGGGAGTTGGGCACCGGGGAGCTGTTTTTT. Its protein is CASSLYRELGTGELFF.

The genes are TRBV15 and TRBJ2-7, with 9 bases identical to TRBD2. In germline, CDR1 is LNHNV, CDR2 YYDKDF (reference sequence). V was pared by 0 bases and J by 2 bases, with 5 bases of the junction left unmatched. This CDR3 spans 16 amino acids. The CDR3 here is CATSRDRAGGPYEQYF. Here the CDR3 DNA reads TGTGCCACCAGCAGAGATAGGGCGGGAGGGCCCTACGAGCAGTACTTC. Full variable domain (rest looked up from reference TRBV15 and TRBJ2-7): DAMVIQNPRYQVTQFGKPVTLSCSQTLNHNVMYWYQQKSSQAPKLLFHYYDKDFNNEADTPDNFQSRRPNTSFCFLDIRSPGLGDTAMYLCATSRDRAGGPYEQYFGPGTRLTVT.

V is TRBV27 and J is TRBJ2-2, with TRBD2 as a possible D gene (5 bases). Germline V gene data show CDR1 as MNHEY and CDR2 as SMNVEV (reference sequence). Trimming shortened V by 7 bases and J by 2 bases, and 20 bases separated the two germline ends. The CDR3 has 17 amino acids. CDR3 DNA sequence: TGTGCCAGCAACACTCTTACCGGACGGGGTAACACCGGGGAGCTGTTTTTT. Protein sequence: CASNTLTGRGNTGELFF.

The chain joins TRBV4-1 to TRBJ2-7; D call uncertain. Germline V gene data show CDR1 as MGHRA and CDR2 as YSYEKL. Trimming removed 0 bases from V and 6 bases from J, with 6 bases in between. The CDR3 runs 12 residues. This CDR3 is CASSQDGVEQYF. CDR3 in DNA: TGCGCCAGCAGCCAAGATGGAGTCGAGCAGTACTTC.

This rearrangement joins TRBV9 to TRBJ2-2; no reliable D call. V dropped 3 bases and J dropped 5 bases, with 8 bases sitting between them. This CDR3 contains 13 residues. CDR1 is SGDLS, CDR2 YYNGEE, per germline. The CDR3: CASSAQVTGELFF. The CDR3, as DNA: TGTGCCAGCAGCGCCCAGGTGACCGGGGAGCTGTTTTTT.

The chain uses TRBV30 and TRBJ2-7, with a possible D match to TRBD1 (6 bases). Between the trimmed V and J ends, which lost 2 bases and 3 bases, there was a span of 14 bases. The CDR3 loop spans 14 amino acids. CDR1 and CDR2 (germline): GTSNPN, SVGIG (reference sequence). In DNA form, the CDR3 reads TGTGCCTGGAGTAAGTCTACAGGGAACTACGAGCAGTACTTC. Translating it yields CAWSKSTGNYEQYF.

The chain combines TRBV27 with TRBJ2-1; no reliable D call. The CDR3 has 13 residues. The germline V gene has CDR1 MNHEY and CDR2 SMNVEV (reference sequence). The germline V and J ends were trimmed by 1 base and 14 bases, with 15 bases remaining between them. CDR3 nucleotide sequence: TGTGCCAGCAGTTTATATGGCGGAAGAGAGGAGTTCTTC. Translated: CASSLYGGREEFF.

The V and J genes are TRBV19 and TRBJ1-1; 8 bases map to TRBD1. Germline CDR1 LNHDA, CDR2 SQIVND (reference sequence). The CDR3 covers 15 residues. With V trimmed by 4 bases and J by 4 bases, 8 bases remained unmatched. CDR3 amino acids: CASSKATGVVTEAFF. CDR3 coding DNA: TGTGCCAGTAGTAAAGCGACAGGGGTGGTCACTGAAGCTTTCTTT.

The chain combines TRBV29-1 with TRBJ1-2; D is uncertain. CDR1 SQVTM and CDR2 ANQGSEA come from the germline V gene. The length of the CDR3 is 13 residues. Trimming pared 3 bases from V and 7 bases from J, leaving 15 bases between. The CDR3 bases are TGCAGCGTTGAGGTCCAGGCTCGTTTTGGCTACACCTTC. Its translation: CSVEVQARFGYTF.

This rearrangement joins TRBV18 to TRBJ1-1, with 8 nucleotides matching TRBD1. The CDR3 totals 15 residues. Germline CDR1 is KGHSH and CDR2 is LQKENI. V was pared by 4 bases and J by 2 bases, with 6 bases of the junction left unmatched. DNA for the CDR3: TGTGCCAGCTCACTCGGACAGGGAGGTAACACTGAAGCTTTCTTT. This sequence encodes CASSLGQGGNTEAFF.

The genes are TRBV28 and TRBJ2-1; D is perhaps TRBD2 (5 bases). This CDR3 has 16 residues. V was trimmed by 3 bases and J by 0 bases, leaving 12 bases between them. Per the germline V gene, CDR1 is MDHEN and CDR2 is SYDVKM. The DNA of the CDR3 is TGTGCCAGCAGTTTTTTCGGGGTTAGCTCCTACAATGAGCAGTTCTTC. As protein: CASSFFGVSSYNEQFF.

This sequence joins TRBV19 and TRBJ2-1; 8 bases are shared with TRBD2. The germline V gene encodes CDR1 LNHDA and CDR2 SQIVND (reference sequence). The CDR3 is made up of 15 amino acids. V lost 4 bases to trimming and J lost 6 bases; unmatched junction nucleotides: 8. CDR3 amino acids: CASSTGSGTSNEQFF. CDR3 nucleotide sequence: TGTGCCAGTAGTACAGGTAGCGGGACCTCCAATGAGCAGTTCTTC.

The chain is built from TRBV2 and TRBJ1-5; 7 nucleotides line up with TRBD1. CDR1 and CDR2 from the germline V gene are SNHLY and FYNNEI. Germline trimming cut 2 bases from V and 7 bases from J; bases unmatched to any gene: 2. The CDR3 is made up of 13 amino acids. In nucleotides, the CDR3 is TGTGCCAGCAGTGAACAGGGGGACCAGCCCCAGCATTTT. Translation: CASSEQGDQPQHF. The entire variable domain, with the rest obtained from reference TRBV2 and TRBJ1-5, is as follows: EPEVTQTPSHQVTQMGQEVILRCVPISNHLYFYWYRQILGQKVEFLVSFYNNEISEKSEIFDDQFSVERPDGSNFTLKIRSTKLEDSAMYFCASSEQGDQPQHFGDGTRLSIL.

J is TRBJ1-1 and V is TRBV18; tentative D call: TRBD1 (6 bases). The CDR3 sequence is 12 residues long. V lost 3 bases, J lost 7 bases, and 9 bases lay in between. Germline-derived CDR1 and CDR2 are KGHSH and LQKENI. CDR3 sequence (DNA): TGTGCCAGCTCACCCGGACAGTTTGAAGCTTTCTTT. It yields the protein CASSPGQFEAFF.